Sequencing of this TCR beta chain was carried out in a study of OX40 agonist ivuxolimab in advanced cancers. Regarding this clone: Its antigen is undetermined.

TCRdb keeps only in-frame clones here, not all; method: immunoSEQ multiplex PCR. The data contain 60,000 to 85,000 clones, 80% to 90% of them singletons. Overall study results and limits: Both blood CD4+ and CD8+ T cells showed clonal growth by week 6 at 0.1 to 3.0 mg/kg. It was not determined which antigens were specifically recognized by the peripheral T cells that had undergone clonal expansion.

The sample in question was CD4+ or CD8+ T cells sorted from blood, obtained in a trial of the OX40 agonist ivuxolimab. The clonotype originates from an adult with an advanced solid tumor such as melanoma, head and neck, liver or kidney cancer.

The CDR3 DNA reads as TGTGCCAGCAGCTTAAGGACGGCAGATACGCAGTATTTT. It codes for CASSLRTADTQYF. The rearrangement links TRBV7-6 to TRBJ2-3; no clear D gene. Germline-derived CDR1 and CDR2 are SGHVS and FNYEAQ. This CDR3 has 13 residues. Trimming left V 2 bases short and J 4 bases short, with 7 bases between.